This T cell receptor (beta chain) was sequenced in a study of blood T cell repertoires in COVID-19. Looking at the study overall: Spain, Italy and the United States supplied samples that represented acute and convalescent COVID-19. PBMCs, B-cell-depleted T cells, or T cells provided the cDNA or gDNA that made up the material.

J lost 4 bases, V lost 5 bases, and 7 bases had no gene match. In germline, CDR1 is SGHAT, CDR2 FQDESV (reference sequence). CDR3 length: 14 residues. In the original workflow: Nucleated cell counts were estimated from reference gene primer amplification. Only in-frame clones appear in the TCRdb table, and some are missing; sequencing was by immunoSEQ multiplex PCR. That table supplies the V and J calls and clone size; D and trimming were determined from the DNA. The sample comprises 100,000 to 120,000 clones, over 80% of which are singletons, and around 4.5% rests with the top ten. This TCR was recovered from a woman aged 45 to 65 with acute or convalescent COVID-19. The source material was peripheral blood. The chain links TRBV11-1 to TRBJ1-1; 7 bases map to TRBD1. The CDR3 loop is CASSPQGSSTEAFF. CDR3 in DNA: TGTGCCAGCAGCCCACAGGGGTCCTCCACTGAAGCTTTCTTT.